This TCR beta chain was documented in a study of OX40 agonist ivuxolimab in advanced cancers. The table lists this clone with a count of one. The method was immunoSEQ multiplex PCR; TCRdb's version includes in-frame clones alone and lacks a portion of them. The profile shows around 70,000 clones, around 81% of them singletons. The CDR3 is made up of 14 amino acids. Germline assignment: CDR1 SGHTS and CDR2 YDEGEE. V shed 3 bases and J 2 bases; nucleotides not matched to a gene: 4. The sample was CD4+ or CD8+ T cells sorted from blood, taken in a trial of the OX40 agonist ivuxolimab. The V gene is TRBV5-8, the J gene TRBJ2-7; 8 bases are a match to TRBD1. The TCR comes from an adult with an advanced solid tumor such as melanoma, head and neck, liver or kidney cancer. CDR3 loop: CASSSGTGTYEQYF. The CDR3 bases are TGTGCCAGCAGCTCCGGGACAGGCACCTACGAGCAGTACTTC.